This is a list of T cell receptor beta chains from one sample in a study of shared clonotypes between healthy human individuals. Assay used: immunoSEQ multiplex PCR; TCRdb lists only in-frame clones, some missing. The sample contains about 1,800,000 clones, approximately 94% of which appear only once. Sequenced input: naive CD8+ T cells sorted from blood. These receptors all come from a young man in good health. Each CDR3 is given without its conserved first and last residue. Each record gives: V gene, J gene, CDR3 protein.

TRBV7-9	TRBJ1-2	ASSLGGQGLYGYT
TRBV28	TRBJ2-7	ASRFETGPVEQY
TRBV27	TRBJ1-1	ASSLYRGNTEAF
TRBV11-2	TRBJ2-1	ASGGGFYNEQF
TRBV19	TRBJ2-7	ASSITEVGNEQY
TRBV28	TRBJ2-2	ASSSTRPGTGELF
TRBV9	TRBJ1-1	ASSVGRGSEAF
TRBV13	TRBJ2-7	ASSSPGQGTYEQY
TRBV4-1	TRBJ2-3	ASSHLDYTDTQY
TRBV28	TRBJ1-3	ASSFAHEGTIY
TRBV6-6	TRBJ2-2	ASSTSGETGELF
TRBV11-2	TRBJ2-7	ASSLGQGTYEQY
TRBV4-1	TRBJ2-7	ASSQVQGGTYEQY
TRBV25-1	TRBJ2-1	ASSESHHYNEQF
TRBV4-1	TRBJ1-5	ASSQDETGEGNSNQPQH
TRBV7-2	TRBJ2-5	ASSLDGGSTPPRETQY